This T cell receptor (beta chain) came from a study of cytomegalovirus exposure and HLA in healthy donors (dated by TCRdb to between 2016 and 2019). Study-level background: According to a later analysis, one platform produced both the 120 validation repertoires and the 720 or so repertoires of the first cohort. The study aimed to test whether cataloging public T cell receptors could reveal signatures of past pathogen exposure. Besides the first cohort of approximately 670 subjects, a separate validation cohort made up of 120 or so different subjects was used. To predict cytomegalovirus infection status, the study brought together high-throughput TCR immunosequencing, statistical association of individual TCRs with disease status, and machine learning.

The method behind the library was the immunoSEQ multiplex PCR assay. The paper's processing steps were these. A statistical classification framework was built to diagnose cytomegalovirus status from the catalog of TCR beta chain sequences. TCRdb mirrors the immuneACCESS table, restricted to in-frame sequences. Some clones are absent from its copies; in checked studies, under half trace to an unresolved V gene, and the reason for the others is unknown. The V and J calls and the clone size are those of that table, but D and trimming were determined from the DNA. The sample data list 70,000 or so clones, and roughly 93% of these were observed just once. The top ten constitute approximately 1% of the sample. The germline V gene specifies MNHNS as CDR1 and SASEGT as CDR2. From V the trimming removes 5 bases and from J it removes 5 bases, while the gene matches leave 3 bases of the junction unaccounted for. Inclusive of the bounding cysteine and phenylalanine, the CDR3 is 15 residues long. Only the CDR3 DNA stays, 45 bases, in frame from base 1.

As concerns this clone: Its antigen is currently not known. Base qualities are not recorded, but no much larger clone differs from it by a single base.

Separate from the roughly 630-subject first cohort, the validation cohort of about 110 subjects was the group to which the donors belonged. Results and caveats for the whole study, not just this receptor: The validation cohort had no HLA typing available for a later analysis, so co-occurrence within that cohort was assessed over all 130 or so repertoires. The study gave a list of more than 150 TCR beta chains associated with cytomegalovirus. In a later analysis, TCRs clustered in the first cohort were found to also tend to co-occur in the roughly 130 validation repertoires, with about 93% of cluster scores above 0. Most TCR sequences were seen in very few donors, while some public TCRs were found in many individuals. Three of the identified cytomegalovirus-associated TCR beta chains were confirmed in vitro to be specific for cytomegalovirus antigens. The authors suggested that the approach could potentially be generalized to other disease states and immunological phenotypes. Cytomegalovirus status was reported to be diagnosed by the classifier with high specificity and sensitivity in both the original and validation cohorts.

This clonotype originated in a woman younger than 30 in good health and CMV-seronegative. The rearrangement combines TRBV6-1 with TRBJ2-1, with 13 central nucleotides matching TRBD2. Input material: PBMCs. The DNA sequence follows: TGTGCCAGCAGTAGAGGACTAGCGGGGGACAATGAGCAGTTCTTC. It translates to CASSRGLAGDNEQFF.